Below, one T cell receptor (beta chain) is given with its context. TCRdb keeps only in-frame clones here, not all; method: immunoSEQ multiplex PCR. Here the sample spans under 400,000 clones, around nine tenths being singletons. The sample comes from a study of blood T cell repertoires in COVID-19. The receptor was derived from a woman aged 55-75 years with COVID-19, enrolled during active disease. The specimen was peripheral blood.

The CDR3 here is CASSLGRITSTDTQYF. CDR3 in DNA: TGTGCCAGCAGCTTGGGGCGGATCACTAGCACAGATACGCAGTATTTT. The chain joins TRBV5-6 to TRBJ2-3, with D unresolved. The CDR3 totals 16 residues. CDR1 SGHDT and CDR2 YYEEEE come from the germline V gene. The V end was cut by 0 bases, the J end by 0 bases, with 11 bases between.